Listed here is a single T cell receptor (beta chain). Both iRepertoire HTBI primers and Arm-PCR of CDR3 regions were used to build the TCR beta libraries. TCRdb fed the multiplex PCR reads into MiXCR, producing one record per CDR3 protein. The repertoire holds 600,000 to 650,000 distinct CDR3 sequences, with approximately 15% as singletons. The J segment lost 4 bases and the V segment lost 0 bases, leaving 11 bases of the junction unmatched. The CDR3 is made up of 18 amino acids. Germline V CDR1 and CDR2: MGHRA, YSYEKL. The data are from a study of regulatory T cells in long-lasting Graves disease. This sample's time point: newly diagnosed GD, antithyroid drugs for less than 3 months. Researchers made the TCR library from RNA that was extracted from PBMCs. This same sample was also part of a study on T cells in Graves' hyperthyroidism and ophthalmopathy.

This TCR was recovered from a woman in her 30s with Graves disease. The sample here was peripheral blood mononuclear cells (PBMCs), taken at new diagnosis, from a patient treated with antithyroid drugs. The rearrangement links TRBV4-1 to TRBJ2-3, with 9 bases that match TRBD2. As DNA, the CDR3 is TGCGCCAGCAGCCAAGAAGTAACTAGCGGGTTTTTATCAGATACGCAGTATTTT. Encoded protein: CASSQEVTSGFLSDTQYF.